The 21 T cell receptor beta chains listed next were all sequenced from one sample in a study of cytomegalovirus exposure and HLA in healthy donors. A multiplex PCR was run with 60 Vbeta primers and 13 Jbeta primers. Profiled with immunoSEQ multiplex PCR; TCRdb holds only in-frame clones, not every one. Here the sample table reports tens of thousands of clones. Sequenced sample: PBMCs. The receptors originated from a woman under 30 in good health and CMV-seronegative.

This chain connects TRBV28 to TRBJ1-2; D not resolved. V lost 3 bases, J lost 4 bases, and 9 bases lay in between. Germline assignment: CDR1 MDHEN and CDR2 SYDVKM. The CDR3 consists of 13 residues. The CDR3, as DNA: TGTGCCAGCAGTTTGGGCCAGACCTATGGCTACACCTTC. The encoded protein is CASSLGQTYGYTF.

The V and J genes are TRBV28 and TRBJ2-4; 9 bases line up with TRBD2. The germline CDR1 and CDR2 sequences are MDHEN and SYDVKM. The CDR3 totals 19 residues. The V segment lost 6 bases and the J segment 4 bases; nucleotides outside the gene matches: 19. CDR3 region: CASSRPGRIGRGGKNIQYF. DNA for the CDR3: TGTGCCAGCAGCCGCCCTGGACGGATAGGGCGGGGGGGGAAAAACATTCAGTACTTC.

With respect to this clone: Other DNA sequences in this specimen translate into the identical CDR3. V and J are TRBV5-6 and TRBJ1-5, with 8 bases aligning to TRBD1. This CDR3 region has 19 residues. The J segment lost 1 base and the V segment lost 4 bases, leaving 16 bases of the junction unmatched. Germline V gene sequence: CDR1 SGHDT, CDR2 YYEEEE. The CDR3 DNA reads TGTGCCAGCAGCCTCAGAGGGACAGGCAGACCCGGGAGCAATCAGCCCCAGCATTTT. Protein product: CASSLRGTGRPGSNQPQHF.

The chain recombines TRBV6-5 with TRBJ1-2; 9 bases match TRBD1. Unmatched junction bases numbered 0, after V lost 4 bases and J lost 3 bases. The CDR3 totals 13 residues. Germline V CDR1 and CDR2: MNHEY, SVGAGI. This CDR3 reads CASSWDRDYGYTF. As DNA, the CDR3 is TGTGCCAGCAGTTGGGACAGGGACTATGGCTACACCTTC.

The chain is built from TRBV5-6 and TRBJ1-2; D call uncertain. V lost 4 bases and J 2 bases, leaving 9 bases between the germline ends. CDR1 and CDR2 (germline): SGHDT, YYEEEE. CDR3 length: 13 residues. This chain's CDR3 is CASSRGTNYGYTF. CDR3 in DNA: TGTGCCAGCAGCCGCGGAACCAACTATGGCTACACCTTC.

V usage is TRBV5-4 and J usage is TRBJ2-5, with 9 positions matching TRBD2. With V trimmed by 0 bases and J by 6 bases, 3 bases remained unmatched. In germline, CDR1 is SGHNT, CDR2 YYREEE (reference sequence). The CDR3 is made up of 14 amino acids. CDR3 sequence reads: CASSLASGVQTQYF. The CDR3 bases are TGTGCCAGCAGCTTGGCTAGCGGGGTTCAGACCCAGTACTTC.

The chain combines TRBV30 with TRBJ1-4; TRBD1 might be the D (6 bases). There are 15 residues in the CDR3. Germline values: CDR1 GTSNPN, CDR2 SVGIG (reference sequence). With 3 bases removed from V and 16 bases from J, the gap between germline ends came to 27 bases. CDR3 sequence (DNA): TGTGCCTGGAGCCCGTATAGGGCAGGGGCCTCCGTTGCGTTTTTT. It codes for CAWSPYRAGASVAFF.

The rearrangement links TRBV6-1 to TRBJ1-1; 7 nucleotides line up with TRBD1. CDR3 length: 17 residues. V was pared by 5 bases and J by 3 bases, with 15 bases of the junction left unmatched. From germline, CDR1 is MNHNS and CDR2 SASEGT. CDR3 nucleotides: TGTGCCAGCAGTAAAGGGACAGAGGCCCTGGGGGACACTGAAGCTTTCTTT. This translates into CASSKGTEALGDTEAFF.

The CDR3 bases are TGTGCCAGCAGCTTGTGGGGACAGGGCAAATACGAGCAGTACTTC. It translates to CASSLWGQGKYEQYF. The chain links TRBV5-4 to TRBJ2-7, with 9 bases that match TRBD1. V shed 1 base and J 4 bases; nucleotides not matched to a gene: 6. Germline assignment: CDR1 SGHNT and CDR2 YYREEE (reference sequence). The CDR3 contains 15 residues.

J is TRBJ2-7 and V is TRBV5-8; a weak D match, TRBD1 (6 bases). The CDR3 contains 14 residues. In germline, CDR1 is SGHTS, CDR2 YDEGEE. Trimming shortened V by 0 bases and J by 3 bases, and 10 bases separated the two germline ends. The CDR3 sequence is CASSLVDRLYEQYF. Written as DNA, the CDR3 is TGTGCCAGCAGCTTGGTGGACAGACTCTACGAGCAGTACTTC.

The chain couples TRBV18 to TRBJ1-1; D is undetermined. The CDR3 extends over 13 amino acids. V lost 4 bases, J lost 4 bases, and 10 bases lay in between. Germline loops: CDR1 KGHSH, CDR2 LQKENI. DNA of the CDR3: TGTGCCAGCTCACTCGCAGGAATCACTGAAGCTTTCTTT. Its protein is CASSLAGITEAFF. The variable domain in full, with the rest retrieved from reference TRBV18 and TRBJ1-1, is NAGVMQNPRHLVRRRGQEARLRCSPMKGHSHVYWYRQLPEEGLKFMVYLQKENIIDESGMPKERFSAEFPKEGPSILRIQQVVRGDSAAYFCASSLAGITEAFFGQGTRLTVV.

The genes are TRBV4-1 and TRBJ1-5; D not certain. Trimming shortened V by 5 bases and J by 6 bases, and 14 bases separated the two germline ends. The CDR3 length is 14 residues. Germline V gives CDR1 MGHRA, CDR2 YSYEKL. The DNA of the CDR3 is TGCGCCAGCAGCGCAAGGGAGGGTTTTCAGCCCCAGCATTTT. As protein: CASSAREGFQPQHF.

The gene calls are TRBV5-6 and TRBJ1-5; 8 nucleotides align to TRBD1. Trimming removed 4 bases from V and 6 bases from J; junction bases left unmatched: 12. Germline V lookup: CDR1 SGHDT, CDR2 YYEEEE. The CDR3 is 16 residues long. DNA of the CDR3: TGTGCCAGCAGCGCCCGAGACAGGGGCAGCGGTCAGCCCCAGCATTTT. It translates to CASSARDRGSGQPQHF.

This rearrangement joins TRBV5-1 to TRBJ1-4; the D is unclear. Germline V gene lookup returns CDR1 SGHRS and CDR2 YFSETQ. There are 15 residues in the CDR3. The V end lost 0 bases, the J end lost 7 bases, and 13 bases lay between the germline ends. The CDR3 here is CASSLALRRGEKLFF. In nucleotides, the CDR3 is TGCGCCAGCAGCTTGGCCCTAAGGAGAGGTGAAAAACTGTTTTTT.

J is TRBJ1-5 and V is TRBV19, with D perhaps TRBD1 (5 bases). Trimming stripped 5 bases from V and 5 bases from J, with 7 bases between. The germline V gene has CDR1 LNHDA and CDR2 SQIVND (reference sequence). There are 12 residues in the CDR3. The CDR3 region is CASSPGHQPQHF. The CDR3 DNA reads TGTGCCAGTAGTCCAGGGCATCAGCCCCAGCATTTT. Supplemented by reference TRBV19 and TRBJ1-5, the full variable domain reads DGGITQSPKYLFRKEGQNVTLSCEQNLNHDAMYWYRQDPGQGLRLIYYSQIVNDFQKGDIAEGYSVSREKKESFPLTVTSAQKNPTAFYLCASSPGHQPQHFGDGTRLSIL.

The V call is TRBV7-3, the J call TRBJ2-3; 7 nucleotides match TRBD2. CDR3 length: 15 amino acids. Germline V gives CDR1 SGHTA, CDR2 FQGTGA. J gave up 1 base and V 3 bases, and 4 bases lay outside the gene matches. The CDR3 region has the DNA TGTGCCAGCAGCTTCCAGCGGGGACGCACAGATACGCAGTATTTT. It translates to CASSFQRGRTDTQYF.

This chain connects TRBV9 to TRBJ2-7, with D tentatively TRBD1 (5 bases). The CDR3 covers 14 residues. The germline CDR1 and CDR2 sequences are SGDLS and YYNGEE. V shed 3 bases and J shed 2 bases, with 12 bases lying between them. CDR3 loop: CASSGGLSPYEQYF. The CDR3 region has the DNA TGTGCCAGCAGCGGGGGCCTATCCCCCTACGAGCAGTACTTC. The whole variable domain, filled in from reference TRBV9 and TRBJ2-7, reads DSGVTQTPKHLITATGQRVTLRCSPRSGDLSVYWYQQSLDQGLQFLIQYYNGEERAKGNILERFSAQQFPDLHSELNLSSLELGDSALYFCASSGGLSPYEQYFGPGTRLTVT.

The chain carries TRBV25-1 and TRBJ1-6; no reliable D call. This CDR3 is 14 amino acids long. Germline V lookup: CDR1 MGHDK, CDR2 SYGVNS. V lost 3 bases, J lost 8 bases, and 11 bases lay in between. The CDR3 loop reads CASSDQVFYSPLHF. The CDR3 nucleotides are TGTGCCAGCAGTGACCAGGTATTTTATTCACCCCTCCACTTT.

The chain carries TRBV6-6 and TRBJ1-2; D is undetermined. V gave up 6 bases and J gave up 1 base, with 9 bases separating them. Germline assignment: CDR1 MNHNY and CDR2 SVGAGI (reference sequence). The CDR3 is made up of 13 amino acids. CDR3 in DNA: TGTGCCAGCAGCCGCGGAATTAACTATGGCTACACCTTC. As protein: CASSRGINYGYTF.

The genes are TRBV5-1 and TRBJ2-3; the D gene is possibly TRBD2 (5 bases). The CDR3 extends over 16 amino acids. With 0 bases removed from V and 2 bases from J, the gap between germline ends came to 13 bases. The germline CDR1 and CDR2 sequences are SGHRS and YFSETQ. CDR3 region: CASSLAPGFTTDTQYF. CDR3 nucleotide sequence: TGCGCCAGCAGCTTGGCACCGGGGTTTACCACAGATACGCAGTATTTT.

This rearrangement joins TRBV27 to TRBJ1-1; the D is unclear. CDR3 length equals 14 residues. Looked up from germline, CDR1 is MNHEY and CDR2 is SMNVEV (reference sequence). The V end was cut by 6 bases, the J end by 3 bases, with 14 bases between. CDR3: CASSELGSDTEAFF. The CDR3 DNA reads TGTGCCAGCAGCGAACTAGGGTCGGACACTGAAGCTTTCTTT.